A single sample gave rise to the 30 T cell receptor beta chains below, sequenced in a study of blood T cell repertoires in COVID-19. Sequencing used immunoSEQ multiplex PCR; TCRdb keeps in-frame clones, though not all of them. The sample records 180,000 or so clones, around 83% being singletons. The sequencing input was peripheral blood. The origin of the receptors is a man in his late teens or twenties with acute or convalescent COVID-19.

J is TRBJ1-2 and V is TRBV5-6; D gene ambiguous. CDR1 SGHDT and CDR2 YYEEEE come from the germline V gene. The CDR3 runs to 17 residues. V was trimmed by 3 bases and J by 6 bases, leaving 24 bases between them. The CDR3 nucleotides are TGTGCCAGCAGCTCATTTACTTGGACCTTGGAAGCGGATGGCTACACCTTC. This translates into CASSSFTWTLEADGYTF.

The V and J genes are TRBV14 and TRBJ2-3; D is unresolved. V gave up 5 bases and J gave up 0 bases, with 12 bases separating them. CDR3 length equals 15 residues. Per the germline V gene, CDR1 is SGHDN and CDR2 is FVKESK. The CDR3 spells CASSNRMTSTDTQYF. For the CDR3, the DNA is TGTGCCAGCAGCAATAGGATGACTAGCACAGATACGCAGTATTTT.

This chain uses TRBV4-1 with TRBJ2-1, with a possible D match to TRBD2 (6 bases). The V end was cut by 6 bases, the J end by 2 bases, with 17 bases between. The CDR3 extends over 16 amino acids. Germline V CDR1 and CDR2: MGHRA, YSYEKL. Here the CDR3 DNA reads TGCGCCAGCAGTCGTCCTGAGGGACTTCCCTACAATGAGCAGTTCTTC. It specifies CASSRPEGLPYNEQFF.

The chain is built from TRBV29-1 and TRBJ1-3; D is ambiguous. Germline V gene data show CDR1 as SQVTM and CDR2 as ANQGSEA. The CDR3 extends over 15 amino acids. Trimming pared 6 bases from V and 0 bases from J, leaving 15 bases between. The CDR3 reads CSVGGGQSSGNTIYF. CDR3 DNA sequence: TGCAGCGTGGGTGGAGGGCAAAGCTCTGGAAACACCATATATTTT.

The V and J genes are TRBV30 and TRBJ1-1, with 7 bases lining up with TRBD1. The CDR3 spans 16 residues. The germline gives CDR1 GTSNPN, CDR2 SVGIG (reference sequence). The V gene end was trimmed by 4 bases and the J gene end by 4 bases; junction bases not matched to a gene: 15. The CDR3 DNA reads as TGTGCCTGGAAGTTGGGGGGACAGTCGCCTTCCACTGAAGCTTTCTTT. Its translation: CAWKLGGQSPSTEAFF.

The chain recombines TRBV19 with TRBJ1-6; TRBD1 agrees at 9 bases. Germline-derived CDR1 and CDR2 are LNHDA and SQIVND (reference sequence). The CDR3 loop spans 15 amino acids. J was trimmed by 13 bases and V by 8 bases; bases with no gene match: 15. The CDR3 sequence: CASVHRTGDGRPLHF. CDR3 DNA: TGTGCCAGTGTTCATCGGACAGGGGATGGCAGGCCCCTCCACTTT.

The rearrangement links TRBV9 to TRBJ2-1, with no clear D. The V end lost 0 bases, the J end lost 3 bases, and 4 bases lay between the germline ends. The CDR3 contains 13 residues. Germline V lookup: CDR1 SGDLS, CDR2 YYNGEE. CDR3 sequence: CASSVAGYNEQFF. The CDR3 bases are TGTGCCAGCAGCGTAGCGGGCTACAATGAGCAGTTCTTC. Supplemented by reference TRBV9 and TRBJ2-1, the full variable domain reads DSGVTQTPKHLITATGQRVTLRCSPRSGDLSVYWYQQSLDQGLQFLIQYYNGEERAKGNILERFSAQQFPDLHSELNLSSLELGDSALYFCASSVAGYNEQFFGPGTRLTVL.

The chain couples TRBV11-2 to TRBJ2-2; perhaps TRBD1 as D (6 bases). V lost 1 base and J lost 0, with 9 bases in between. CDR1 and CDR2 from the germline V gene are SGHAT and FQNNGV. This CDR3 contains 16 residues. The CDR3 region is CASSLVAGANTGELFF. The CDR3 coding sequence is TGTGCCAGCAGCTTAGTTGCAGGGGCGAACACCGGGGAGCTGTTTTTT. Full variable domain (outside the CDR3, taken from reference TRBV11-2 and TRBJ2-2): EAGVAQSPRYKIIEKRQSVAFWCNPISGHATLYWYQQILGQGPKLLIQFQNNGVVDDSQLPKDRFSAERLKGVDSTLKIQPAKLEDSAVYLCASSLVAGANTGELFFGEGSRLTVL.

The CDR3 DNA follows: TGTGCCAGCAGGAACAGCGGATTGAACACTGAAGCTTTCTTT. Its translation is CASRNSGLNTEAFF. This chain connects TRBV7-8 to TRBJ1-1, with D unresolved. Germline assignment: CDR1 SGHVS and CDR2 FQNEAQ. Between the trimmed V and J ends, which lost 6 bases and 0 bases, there was a span of 11 bases. There are 14 residues in the CDR3. The full variable domain, with the rest looked up from reference TRBV7-8 and TRBJ1-1, is GAGVSQSPRYKVAKRGQDVALRCDPISGHVSLFWYQQALGQGPEFLTYFQNEAQLDKSGLPSDRFFAERPEGSVSTLKIQRTQQEDSAVYLCASRNSGLNTEAFFGQGTRLTVV.

J is TRBJ1-6 and V is TRBV7-6; 8 bases are shared with TRBD1. CDR1 is SGHVS, CDR2 FNYEAQ, per germline. With 5 bases clipped from V and 8 bases from J, the junction kept 8 bases outside the gene matches. The CDR3 runs 15 residues. CDR3 bases: TGTGCCAGCAGCGCCAGGGGGCCGGGGGATTCACCCCTCCACTTT. This sequence encodes CASSARGPGDSPLHF.

V and J are TRBV9 and TRBJ2-1; 8 bases fit TRBD1. The V segment lost 0 bases and the J segment 9 bases; nucleotides outside the gene matches: 17. The V gene's germline CDR1 is SGDLS and CDR2 YYNGEE. CDR3 length: 18 residues. CDR3 amino acids: CASSVVATGTGHFSEQFF. CDR3 in DNA: TGTGCCAGCAGCGTAGTGGCGACTGGGACAGGCCATTTTTCTGAGCAGTTCTTC.

This clone was recorded a few times. The chain combines TRBV2 with TRBJ2-6; possibly TRBD1 for D (6 bases). V lost 11 bases to trimming and J lost 0 bases, with 20 bases between them. The CDR3 is 17 residues long. Germline CDR1 SNHLY, CDR2 FYNNEI. CDR3 nucleotide sequence: TGTGCCGGGGAGAAACGGGACACCACCTCTGGGGCCAACGTCCTGACTTTC. This encodes CAGEKRDTTSGANVLTF.

The chain employs TRBV25-1 and TRBJ2-7; a possible D gene is TRBD1 (6 bases). Germline V gene data show CDR1 as MGHDK and CDR2 as SYGVNS. CDR3 length equals 16 residues. The V end lost 4 bases, the J end lost 0 bases, and 16 bases lay between the germline ends. CDR3: CASSATRNRASYEQYF. The CDR3 coding sequence is TGTGCCAGCAGTGCTACCAGGAACAGGGCCTCCTACGAGCAGTACTTC.

The chain joins TRBV6-5 to TRBJ2-5, with D maybe TRBD2 (5 bases). Looked up from germline, CDR1 is MNHEY and CDR2 is SVGAGI. The CDR3 loop spans 12 amino acids. Trimming took 8 bases from V and 1 from J, leaving 8 bases between them. The CDR3 loop is CASRGFQETQYF. In nucleotides, the CDR3 is TGTGCCAGCCGGGGATTCCAAGAGACCCAGTACTTC.

The V and J genes are TRBV5-4 and TRBJ2-3, with 10 bases lining up with TRBD2. This CDR3 is built from 15 residues. Germline V gene lookup returns CDR1 SGHNT and CDR2 YYREEE (reference sequence). Losses at the gene ends were 3 bases for V and 6 bases for J; bases not matched to a gene: 7. In DNA form, the CDR3 reads TGTGCCAGCAGCTCACTAGCGGGGCGACTGGATACGCAGTATTTT. Translated, it gives CASSSLAGRLDTQYF.

The chain recombines TRBV29-1 with TRBJ1-1; the D gene is possibly TRBD1 (6 bases). Germline CDR1 SQVTM, CDR2 ANQGSEA. V was pared by 3 bases and J by 0 bases, with 14 bases between. The CDR3 sequence is 15 residues long. CDR3 DNA sequence: TGCAGCGTTGAGCCCGGGGGGCTCATGAACACTGAAGCTTTCTTT. It encodes CSVEPGGLMNTEAFF.

With respect to this clone: In the same sample, other DNA sequences code for this CDR3. The chain employs TRBV10-2 and TRBJ2-1; the D gene is possibly TRBD1 (5 bases). Trimming left V 6 bases short and J 2 bases short, with 5 bases between. The V gene's germline CDR1 is WSHSY and CDR2 SAAADI. The CDR3 spans 12 residues. CDR3 sequence: CASRDTYNEQFF. The CDR3 nucleotides are TGCGCCAGCAGGGACACCTACAATGAGCAGTTCTTC.

The rearrangement joins TRBV7-8 to TRBJ2-7, with 8 bases that match TRBD1. The CDR3 consists of 12 residues. The V and J ends lost 2 bases and 6 bases, in that order; junction bases with no gene match: 0. CDR1 and CDR2 (germline): SGHVS, FQNEAQ. CDR3: CASSLTGGEQYF. The CDR3 DNA sequence: TGTGCCAGCAGCTTAACAGGGGGCGAGCAGTACTTC.

This chain links TRBV3-1 (or the pseudogene TRBV3-2) with TRBJ2-7; D might be TRBD2 (5 bases). The CDR3 totals 21 residues. CDR1 LGHDT and CDR2 YNNKEL come from the germline V gene (reference sequence). The ends were cut back, 2 bases at V and 0 bases at J, with 29 bases in the middle. Written as DNA, the CDR3 is TGTGCCAGCAGCCAATTTTGGAGGATAGGACTCAAAGCTGCGGACTCCTACGAGCAGTACGTC. This gives the protein CASSQFWRIGLKAADSYEQYV.

The rearrangement uses TRBV5-1 and TRBJ1-2; maybe TRBD1 (5 bases). The CDR3 loop spans 14 amino acids. Trimming cost V 6 bases and J 2 bases, with 14 bases left between them. CDR1 is SGHRS and CDR2 is YFSETQ in the germline V gene. CDR3 loop: CASKEGATNYGYTF. In DNA, the CDR3 is TGCGCCAGCAAAGAAGGGGCAACGAACTATGGCTACACCTTC.

CDR3 loop: CASSLDRAQPQHF. The CDR3 DNA is TGTGCCAGCAGCTTAGATCGAGCTCAGCCCCAGCATTTT. The rearrangement links TRBV11-2 to TRBJ1-5; D unclear. V lost 0 bases, J lost 6 bases, and 6 bases lay in between. The CDR3 is 13 amino acids. Germline CDR1 reads SGHAT; CDR2 reads FQNNGV.

V gene TRBV12-5 combines with J gene TRBJ2-1; 7 nucleotides match TRBD2. Trimming took 7 bases from V and 10 from J; bases not matched to a gene: 13. The CDR3 covers 14 residues. Looked up from germline, CDR1 is LGHNT and CDR2 is FRNRAP. The CDR3 coding sequence is TGTGCTAGTGCCATCGGGGGGTCCGTGCGGGAGCAGTTCTTC. Its protein product is CASAIGGSVREQFF. The variable domain in full, with the rest retrieved from reference TRBV12-5 and TRBJ2-1, is DARVTQTPRHKVTEMGQEVTMRCQPILGHNTVFWYRQTMMQGLELLAYFRNRAPLDDSGMPKDRFSAEMPDATLATLKIQPSEPRDSAVYFCASAIGGSVREQFFGPGTRLTVL.

V gene TRBV27 combines with J gene TRBJ2-7; 7 bases are a match to TRBD1. CDR3 length: 13 amino acids. Unmatched junction bases numbered 0, after V lost 3 bases and J lost 1 base. CDR1 is MNHEY and CDR2 is SMNVEV in the germline V gene (reference sequence). CDR3 coding DNA: TGTGCCAGCAGTTTGGGACAGTCCTACGAGCAGTACGTC. Translated: CASSLGQSYEQYV.

The chain employs TRBV7-2 and TRBJ2-5; the match to TRBD2 covers 9 bases. CDR1 is SGHTA, CDR2 FQGNSA, per germline. V lost 5 bases to trimming and J lost 4 bases; unmatched junction nucleotides: 11. The CDR3 has 16 amino acids. The CDR3 bases are TGTGCCAGCAGCCCTGCCTTGCGGGGGGGGCGAGAGACCCAGTACTTC. Translated, it gives CASSPALRGGRETQYF.

The V and J genes are TRBV5-1 and TRBJ1-1; D is perhaps TRBD1 (5 bases). The V end lost 5 bases, the J end lost 0 bases, and 23 bases lay between the germline ends. The CDR3 length is 18 residues. Per germline, CDR1 SGHRS and CDR2 YFSETQ. CDR3 in amino acids: CASSYPSGVRNMNTEAFF. The CDR3 DNA follows: TGCGCCAGCAGTTACCCTTCGGGGGTACGAAATATGAACACTGAAGCTTTCTTT. The whole variable domain, filled in from reference TRBV5-1 and TRBJ1-1, reads KAGVTQTPRYLIKTRGQQVTLSCSPISGHRSVSWYQQTPGQGLQFLFEYFSETQRNKGNFPGRFSGRQFSNSRSEMNVSTLELGDSALYLCASSYPSGVRNMNTEAFFGQGTRLTVV.

This clone occurred once. The chain joins TRBV6-5 to TRBJ2-7; TRBD1 agrees at 8 bases. The CDR3 is made up of 13 amino acids. Germline CDR1 MNHEY, CDR2 SVGAGI. The junction had 7 bases not matched to a gene; V was cut back by 6 bases and J by 6 bases. CDR3 coding DNA: TGTGCCAGCAGCAGGACAGGGCCGGGCGAGCAGTACGTC. Translated: CASSRTGPGEQYV.

The chain is built from TRBV10-2 and TRBJ1-5, with 7 bases aligning to TRBD1. V dropped 8 bases and J dropped 6; count of bases not matched to a gene: 13. The CDR3 loop spans 15 amino acids. Germline CDR1 and CDR2: WSHSY and SAAADI. The CDR3 sequence is CASGKSDRVGQPQHF. In DNA, the CDR3 is TGCGCCAGCGGGAAGAGTGACAGGGTGGGTCAGCCCCAGCATTTT.

The chain employs TRBV3-1 (or the pseudogene TRBV3-2) and TRBJ2-1; 8 bases line up with TRBD2. The ends lost 0 bases at V and 4 bases at J; junction bases unmatched: 5. CDR1 LGHDT and CDR2 YNNKEL come from the germline V gene (reference sequence). CDR3 length: 16 residues. CDR3: CASSQEGLVRYNEQFF. Written as DNA, the CDR3 is TGTGCCAGCAGCCAAGAGGGACTAGTAAGGTACAATGAGCAGTTCTTC.

The chain combines TRBV4-2 with TRBJ2-7; 9 positions match TRBD1. Germline lookup yields CDR1 LGHNA and CDR2 YNFKEQ. This CDR3 has 16 amino acids. The junction had 7 bases not matched to a gene; V was cut back by 2 bases and J by 2 bases. The CDR3 nucleotides read TGTGCCAGCAGCCAACCCACCGGGACAGGGACCTACGAGCAGTACTTC. As protein: CASSQPTGTGTYEQYF.

The chain couples TRBV12-3 or TRBV12-4 to TRBJ1-5; 7 nucleotides match TRBD1. With V trimmed by 4 bases and J by 4 bases, 1 base remained unmatched. The CDR3 is 13 amino acids. CDR3 sequence: CASSWDRNQPQHF. The DNA of the CDR3 is TGTGCCAGCAGTTGGGACAGAAATCAGCCCCAGCATTTT.